Presented here are 26 T cell receptor beta chains from one specimen sequenced in a study of cytomegalovirus exposure and HLA in healthy donors. 60 Vbeta and 13 Jbeta primers were used in PCR. TCRdb's copy holds only in-frame clones and misses some; the assay was immunoSEQ multiplex PCR. The sample records about 130,000 clones, around four fifths being singletons. The sequencing sample was made of PBMCs. The receptors were sampled from a boy aged 5 to 17 in good health and CMV-seronegative.

The chain combines TRBV6-5 with TRBJ2-6; weak D call: TRBD2 (5 bases). V was trimmed by 7 bases and J by 0 bases, leaving 10 bases between them. This CDR3 comprises 15 residues. CDR1 and CDR2 from the germline V gene are MNHEY and SVGAGI. The CDR3 DNA reads as TGTGCCAGCAAGAGGGTATTCTCTGGGGCCAACGTCCTGACTTTC. Protein: CASKRVFSGANVLTF.

V and J are TRBV7-2 and TRBJ1-2, with TRBD1 identical over 7 bases. CDR3 length equals 16 residues. CDR1 is SGHTA, CDR2 FQGNSA, per germline. V was clipped by 2 bases and J by 4 bases; unmatched bases: 10. CDR3 DNA sequence: TGTGCCAGCAGCTTATGGGGGACAGTACCGGGCTATGGCTACACCTTC. Its translation: CASSLWGTVPGYGYTF.

The genes are TRBV7-6 and TRBJ2-7; the D gene is possibly TRBD1 (6 bases). V lost 5 bases and J lost 2, with 10 bases in between. This CDR3 comprises 13 residues. Germline loops: CDR1 SGHVS, CDR2 FNYEAQ. CDR3 region: CASSAGQTYEQYF. CDR3 in DNA: TGTGCCAGCAGCGCTGGACAGACCTACGAGCAGTACTTC. The variable domain in full, completed from reference TRBV7-6 and TRBJ2-7, reads GAGVSQSPRYKVTKRGQDVALRCDPISGHVSLYWYRQALGQGPEFLTYFNYEAQQDKSGLPNDRFSAERPEGSISTLTIQRTEQRDSAMYRCASSAGQTYEQYFGPGTRLTVT.

Only one count was recorded for this clone. V and J are TRBV19 and TRBJ2-5, with 12 bases aligning to TRBD2. J was trimmed by 5 bases and V by 4 bases; bases with no gene match: 8. Germline CDR1 is LNHDA and CDR2 is SQIVND (reference sequence). CDR3 size: 16 residues. The CDR3 is CASSRLAGGPRETQYF. CDR3 nucleotide sequence: TGTGCCAGTAGTAGGCTAGCGGGAGGGCCGCGGGAGACCCAGTACTTC.

The rearrangement joins TRBV29-1 to TRBJ2-1; no firm D call. Trimming removed 5 bases at V and 7 bases at J, with 18 bases between. Germline V lookup: CDR1 SQVTM, CDR2 ANQGSEA. This CDR3 has 14 amino acids. As DNA, the CDR3 is TGCAGCGTTACCACTACGGAAGGAAAGAATGAGCAGTTCTTC. This gives the protein CSVTTTEGKNEQFF.

The rearrangement joins TRBV27 to TRBJ2-1; TRBD2 agrees at 7 bases. CDR3 length: 14 residues. The V and J ends lost 3 bases and 5 bases, in that order; junction bases with no gene match: 4. In germline, CDR1 is MNHEY, CDR2 SMNVEV (reference sequence). CDR3 residues: CASSLWEGHNEQFF. CDR3 coding DNA: TGTGCCAGCAGTTTGTGGGAGGGTCACAATGAGCAGTTCTTC.

The V call is TRBV2, the J call TRBJ1-4; D is possibly TRBD1 (5 bases). This CDR3 spans 12 amino acids. V dropped 4 bases and J dropped 8 bases, with 8 bases sitting between them. CDR1 SNHLY and CDR2 FYNNEI come from the germline V gene. CDR3 sequence reads: CASSANREKLFF. The CDR3 DNA is TGTGCCAGCAGTGCCAACAGGGAAAAACTGTTTTTT.

The chain uses TRBV5-1 and TRBJ2-2, with TRBD2 as a possible D gene (6 bases). The length of the CDR3 is 17 residues. The V and J ends lost 4 bases and 1 base respectively, with 17 bases between them. Germline CDR1 reads SGHRS; CDR2 reads YFSETQ. The CDR3 sequence: CASSPGGLALNTGELFF. The CDR3 DNA sequence: TGCGCCAGCAGCCCCGGAGGGCTAGCGCTGAACACCGGGGAGCTGTTTTTT.

V usage is TRBV27 and J usage is TRBJ1-1, with D possibly matching TRBD1 (5 bases). In germline, CDR1 is MNHEY, CDR2 SMNVEV (reference sequence). This CDR3 has 14 amino acids. Trimming took off 5 bases at V and 2 bases at J, with 12 bases between the two ends. DNA of the CDR3: TGTGCCAGCAGTCCCTTCCAGGGAAACACTGAAGCTTTCTTT. Protein: CASSPFQGNTEAFF.

The chain employs TRBV15 and TRBJ2-7; 7 nucleotides match TRBD1. The CDR3 consists of 15 residues. Losses at the gene ends were 6 bases for V and 0 bases for J; bases not matched to a gene: 8. The germline V gene encodes CDR1 LNHNV and CDR2 YYDKDF (reference sequence). In DNA form, the CDR3 reads TGTGCCACCAGAACAGGGGACAGTTTCTCCTACGAGCAGTACTTC. Amino acid sequence: CATRTGDSFSYEQYF.

J is TRBJ1-1 and V is TRBV6-6, with D possibly TRBD1 on 6 matching bases. The V gene's germline CDR1 is MNHNY and CDR2 SVGAGI (reference sequence). The CDR3 has 14 amino acids. V was trimmed by 5 bases and J by 0 bases, leaving 10 bases between them. CDR3 nucleotide sequence: TGTGCCAGCAGTCTAACAGGGATGAACACTGAAGCTTTCTTT. Amino acid sequence: CASSLTGMNTEAFF.

This rearrangement joins TRBV15 to TRBJ2-1, with a tentative D call TRBD1 (6 bases). In germline, CDR1 is LNHNV, CDR2 YYDKDF (reference sequence). V lost 8 bases and J lost 2, with 22 bases in between. The CDR3 runs 17 residues. This chain's CDR3 is CATAGTRKNRPYNEQFF. The CDR3 bases are TGTGCCACCGCCGGGACAAGGAAAAACCGGCCCTACAATGAGCAGTTCTTC.

The rearrangement joins TRBV2 to TRBJ1-4; 7 nucleotides match TRBD1. This CDR3 contains 14 residues. CDR1 SNHLY and CDR2 FYNNEI come from the germline V gene. The V and J ends lost 2 bases and 6 bases, in that order; junction bases with no gene match: 3. The CDR3 nucleotides read TGTGCCAGCAGTGAATACACAGGGGATGAAAAACTGTTTTTT. Translating gives CASSEYTGDEKLFF.

This clone was seen only a few times. The rearrangement uses TRBV6-4 and TRBJ2-3; 13 bases align to TRBD2. Germline V lookup: CDR1 MRHNA, CDR2 SNTAGT. The CDR3 spans 15 residues. After removal of 5 bases from V and 4 bases from J, the junction contained 3 bases not matched to a gene. The CDR3 loop reads CASSRTSGSPDTQYF. CDR3 coding DNA: TGTGCCAGCAGTCGGACTAGCGGGAGTCCAGATACGCAGTATTTT.

The rearrangement joins TRBV4-2 to TRBJ1-3; a weak D match, TRBD1 (6 bases). Per the germline V gene, CDR1 is LGHNA and CDR2 is YNFKEQ. V lost 0 bases, J lost 0 bases, and 12 bases lay in between. The CDR3 has 17 amino acids. CDR3 in DNA: TGTGCCAGCAGCCAAGATTTACAGGGCCACTCTGGAAACACCATATATTTT. Translation: CASSQDLQGHSGNTIYF.

The gene calls are TRBV19 and TRBJ2-1, with a weak D call TRBD1 (6 bases). Between the trimmed V and J ends, which lost 1 base and 2 bases, there was a span of 12 bases. The germline V gene has CDR1 LNHDA and CDR2 SQIVND (reference sequence). The length of the CDR3 is 16 residues. The CDR3 sequence: CASSIGGLSPYNEQFF. The CDR3 DNA reads TGTGCCAGTAGTATAGGGGGGCTTAGTCCCTACAATGAGCAGTTCTTC.

The V and J genes are TRBV6-6 and TRBJ2-7; D gene uncertain. Trimming left V 3 bases short and J 1 base short, with 7 bases between. Germline loops: CDR1 MNHNY, CDR2 SVGAGI (reference sequence). The CDR3 contains 13 residues. This chain's CDR3 is CASSYLLSYEQYF. The DNA for the CDR3 is TGTGCCAGCAGTTATTTACTATCCTACGAGCAGTACTTC.

The chain recombines TRBV27 with TRBJ2-1; 9 bases agree with TRBD1. Germline lookup yields CDR1 MNHEY and CDR2 SMNVEV (reference sequence). The CDR3 length is 17 residues. J gave up 2 bases and V 4 bases, and 9 bases lay outside the gene matches. CDR3 sequence: CASSWMVDRGTYNEQFF. CDR3 nucleotide sequence: TGTGCCAGCAGTTGGATGGTGGACAGGGGTACCTACAATGAGCAGTTCTTC.

The DNA for the CDR3 is TGCGCCAGCAGCACCGGACAGCGCGATGAGCAGTTCTTC. Translation gives CASSTGQRDEQFF. The chain joins TRBV5-1 to TRBJ2-1, with D perhaps TRBD1 (6 bases). Germline V CDR1 and CDR2: SGHRS, YFSETQ. This CDR3 is 13 amino acids long. Trimming removed 4 bases from V and 8 bases from J, with 13 bases in between. Together with reference TRBV5-1 and TRBJ2-1, the CDR3 gives the full variable domain: KAGVTQTPRYLIKTRGQQVTLSCSPISGHRSVSWYQQTPGQGLQFLFEYFSETQRNKGNFPGRFSGRQFSNSRSEMNVSTLELGDSALYLCASSTGQRDEQFFGPGTRLTVL.

V and J are TRBV19 and TRBJ2-5, with 8 bases matching TRBD2. The J call is uncertain, as TRBJ2-7 better fits the DNA end. The CDR3 extends over 17 amino acids. Germline V gene lookup returns CDR1 LNHDA and CDR2 SQIVND (reference sequence). CDR3 DNA sequence: TGTGCCAGTAGTACGGGAAGCGGGAGTCTTCTTTCCTACGAGCAGTACTTC. Its translation is CASSTGSGSLLSYEQYF.

The chain uses TRBV2 and TRBJ2-1; 8 bases map to TRBD1. The CDR3 consists of 16 residues. V was pared by 2 bases and J by 2 bases, with 5 bases of the junction left unmatched. Germline loops: CDR1 SNHLY, CDR2 FYNNEI. CDR3 residues: CASSEYQGQAYNEQFF. CDR3 sequence (DNA): TGTGCCAGCAGTGAATACCAGGGACAGGCCTACAATGAGCAGTTCTTC.

This clone showed up just once. The rearrangement links TRBV4-1 to TRBJ2-1; the D gene is possibly TRBD2 (6 bases). Germline V gives CDR1 MGHRA, CDR2 YSYEKL. V was shortened by 4 bases and J by 0 bases, with 16 bases between the two germline ends. This CDR3 has 17 amino acids. DNA for the CDR3: TGCGCCAGCAGCCTGCGGGCTGGGGGGAGCTCCTACAATGAGCAGTTCTTC. Its protein is CASSLRAGGSSYNEQFF.

Only one count was recorded for this clone. The chain carries TRBV19 and TRBJ1-5; D perhaps matches TRBD1 (5 bases). The V and J ends lost 10 bases and 5 bases respectively, with 18 bases between them. The CDR3 loop spans 14 amino acids. Germline loops: CDR1 LNHDA, CDR2 SQIVND (reference sequence). CDR3 protein: CATSMMGGDQPQHF. For the CDR3, the DNA is TGTGCCACATCTATGATGGGGGGGGATCAGCCCCAGCATTTT.

The CDR3 spells CASRFRRGSDYEQYF. The CDR3 region has the DNA TGTGCCAGCAGGTTTCGAAGGGGATCGGATTACGAGCAGTACTTC. The chain uses TRBV21-1 and TRBJ2-7; the listed D gene, TRBD1, was not tested against the DNA. TRBV21-1 is classified as a pseudogene. The CDR3 covers 15 residues.

The rearrangement uses TRBV5-4 and TRBJ2-7; 8 bases match TRBD1. There are 13 residues in the CDR3. V lost 2 bases to trimming and J lost 11 bases; unmatched junction nucleotides: 9. CDR1 and CDR2 from the germline V gene are SGHNT and YYREEE (reference sequence). The CDR3 DNA reads TGTGCCAGCAGCTTTGCAGCCTCAGGGGGCGAGTACTTC. Translated: CASSFAASGGEYF. Full variable domain (rest looked up from reference TRBV5-4 and TRBJ2-7): ETGVTQSPTHLIKTRGQQVTLRCSSQSGHNTVSWYQQALGQGPQFIFQYYREEENGRGNFPPRFSGLQFPNYSSELNVNALELDDSALYLCASSFAASGGEYFGPGTRLTVT.

This chain connects TRBV30 to TRBJ2-1; 9 bases fit TRBD2. The germline V gene has CDR1 GTSNPN and CDR2 SVGIG (reference sequence). This CDR3 has 15 residues. V gave up 1 base and J gave up 8 bases; unmatched junction bases: 9. The CDR3 sequence is CAWSAPLAGFHEQFF. The CDR3 region has the DNA TGTGCCTGGAGTGCACCACTAGCGGGTTTTCATGAGCAGTTCTTC.